The clone carrying this TCR beta chain was seen only once. Its antigen remains unknown. Gene names denote mouse genes. Coverage ceases 1 residue before the CDR3 finishes, and the germline J gene fills in the end. These data originate in a study of tissue T cells after allogeneic stem cell transplantation. Notes on the study in general: Sampling depth was limited, and the cohort was small and clinically varied. Motif-based clustering found tissue-specific repertoire signatures shared across patients, though few clones were shared. Within patients, tissue anatomy strongly shaped TCR repertoire composition.

The CDR3 covers 11 residues. Germline V gives CDR1 MSHET, CDR2 SYDVDS. Trimming pared 3 bases from V and 7 bases from J, leaving 7 bases between. Sequencing of TCRbeta CDR3 at survey depth gave sequences and template counts. The protocol was immunoSEQ multiplex PCR, while the TCRdb copy is restricted to in-frame clones and leaves out a portion. The sample gives roughly 20,000 clones, approximately 70% of which show up once; approximately 0.42% is in the top ten. The TCR was taken from a female BALB/c mouse in good health. These mice share the MHC haplotype H2-d. Sequenced input: blood. The chain employs TRBV29 and TRBJ2-7, with D possibly matching TRBD2 (5 bases). The CDR3 DNA, read in part, is TGTGCTAGCAGTTTTGGGGAGGAACAGTAC. It encodes CASSFGEEQY. In full, the CDR3 is CASSFGEEQYF.